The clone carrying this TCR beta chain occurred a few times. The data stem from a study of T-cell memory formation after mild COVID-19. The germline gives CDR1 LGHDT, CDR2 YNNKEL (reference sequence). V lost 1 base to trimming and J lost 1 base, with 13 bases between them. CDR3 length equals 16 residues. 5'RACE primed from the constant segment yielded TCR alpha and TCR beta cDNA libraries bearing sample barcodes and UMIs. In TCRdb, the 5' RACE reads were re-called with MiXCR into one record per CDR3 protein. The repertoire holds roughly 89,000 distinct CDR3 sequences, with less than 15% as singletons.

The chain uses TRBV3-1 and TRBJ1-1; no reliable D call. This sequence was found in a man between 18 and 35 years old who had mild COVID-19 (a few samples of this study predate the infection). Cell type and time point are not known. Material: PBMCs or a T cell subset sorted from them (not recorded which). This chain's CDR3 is CASSQGFLQPNTEAFF. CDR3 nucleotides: TGTGCCAGCAGCCAAGGATTCTTACAGCCGAACACTGAAGCTTTCTTT.